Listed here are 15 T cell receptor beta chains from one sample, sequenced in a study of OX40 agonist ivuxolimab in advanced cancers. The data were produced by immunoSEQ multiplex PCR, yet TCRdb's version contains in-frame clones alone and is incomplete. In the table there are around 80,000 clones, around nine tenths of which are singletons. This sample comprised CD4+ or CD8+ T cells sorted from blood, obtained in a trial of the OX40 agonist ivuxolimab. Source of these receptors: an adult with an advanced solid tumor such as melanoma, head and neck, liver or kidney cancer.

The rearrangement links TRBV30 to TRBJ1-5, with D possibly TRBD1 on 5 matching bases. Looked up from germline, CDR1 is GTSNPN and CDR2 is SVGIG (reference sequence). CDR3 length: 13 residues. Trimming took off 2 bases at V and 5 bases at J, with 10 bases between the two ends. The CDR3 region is CAWSMGGYQPQHF. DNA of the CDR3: TGTGCCTGGAGTATGGGGGGGTATCAGCCCCAGCATTTT.

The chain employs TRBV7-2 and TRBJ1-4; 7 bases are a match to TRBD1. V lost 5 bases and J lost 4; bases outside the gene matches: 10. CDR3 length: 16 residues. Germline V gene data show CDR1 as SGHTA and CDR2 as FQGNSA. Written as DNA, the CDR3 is TGTGCCAGCAGCGTGCAAGCCGGGACAGTTAATGAAAAACTGTTTTTT. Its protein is CASSVQAGTVNEKLFF. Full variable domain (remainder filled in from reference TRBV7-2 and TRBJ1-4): GAGVSQSPSNKVTEKGKDVELRCDPISGHTALYWYRQSLGQGLEFLIYFQGNSAPDKSGLPSDRFSAERTGGSVSTLTIQRTQQEDSAVYLCASSVQAGTVNEKLFFGSGTQLSVL.

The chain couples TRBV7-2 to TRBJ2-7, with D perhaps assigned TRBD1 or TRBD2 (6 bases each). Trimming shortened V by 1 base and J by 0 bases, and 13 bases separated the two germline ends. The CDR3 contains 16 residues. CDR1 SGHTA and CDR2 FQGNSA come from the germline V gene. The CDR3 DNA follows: TGTGCCAGCAGCTTAGGCGGGACAACCGCCTCCTACGAGCAGTACTTC. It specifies CASSLGGTTASYEQYF.

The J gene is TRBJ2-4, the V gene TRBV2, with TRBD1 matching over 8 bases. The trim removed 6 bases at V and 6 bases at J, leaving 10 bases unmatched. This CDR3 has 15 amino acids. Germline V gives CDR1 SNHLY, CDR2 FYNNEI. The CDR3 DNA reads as TGTGCCAGCAGACGGGACAGGTCGCCCCCAAACATTCAGTACTTC. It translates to CASRRDRSPPNIQYF.

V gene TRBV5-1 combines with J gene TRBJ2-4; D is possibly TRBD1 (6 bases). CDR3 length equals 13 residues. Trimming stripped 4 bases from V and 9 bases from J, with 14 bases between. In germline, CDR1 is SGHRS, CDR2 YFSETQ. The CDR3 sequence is CASSADRSGIQYF. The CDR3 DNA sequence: TGCGCCAGCAGCGCCGACAGGAGTGGCATTCAGTACTTC.

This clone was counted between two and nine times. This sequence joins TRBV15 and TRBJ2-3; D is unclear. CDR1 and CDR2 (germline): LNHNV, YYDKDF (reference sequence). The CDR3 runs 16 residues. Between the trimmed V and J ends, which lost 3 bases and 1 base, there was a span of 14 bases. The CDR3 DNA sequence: TGTGCCACCAGCAGCCATTCCGGGCTCCGCACAGATACGCAGTATTTT. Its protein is CATSSHSGLRTDTQYF. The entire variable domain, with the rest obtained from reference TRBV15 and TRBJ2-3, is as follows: DAMVIQNPRYQVTQFGKPVTLSCSQTLNHNVMYWYQQKSSQAPKLLFHYYDKDFNNEADTPDNFQSRRPNTSFCFLDIRSPGLGDTAMYLCATSSHSGLRTDTQYFGPGTRLTVL.

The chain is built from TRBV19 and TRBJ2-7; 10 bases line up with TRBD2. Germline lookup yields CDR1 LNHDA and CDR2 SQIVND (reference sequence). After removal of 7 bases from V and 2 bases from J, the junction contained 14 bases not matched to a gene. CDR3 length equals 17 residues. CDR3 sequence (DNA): TGTGCCAGTATCCATGAGGCTAGCGGGAGTCAACCCTACGAGCAGTACTTC. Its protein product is CASIHEASGSQPYEQYF.

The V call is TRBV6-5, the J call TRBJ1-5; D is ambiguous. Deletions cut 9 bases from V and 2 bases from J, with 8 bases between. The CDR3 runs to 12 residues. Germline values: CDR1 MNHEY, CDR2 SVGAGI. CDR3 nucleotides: TGTGCCAGTAGGGAGGGCAATCAGCCCCAGCATTTT. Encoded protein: CASREGNQPQHF.

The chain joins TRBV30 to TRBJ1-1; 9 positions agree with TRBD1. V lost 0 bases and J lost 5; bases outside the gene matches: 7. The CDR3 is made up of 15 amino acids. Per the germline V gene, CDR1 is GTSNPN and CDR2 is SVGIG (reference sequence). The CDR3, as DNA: TGTGCCTGGAGTGTGGGCCCCGGGACAGGGACTGAAGCTTTCTTT. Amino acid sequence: CAWSVGPGTGTEAFF.

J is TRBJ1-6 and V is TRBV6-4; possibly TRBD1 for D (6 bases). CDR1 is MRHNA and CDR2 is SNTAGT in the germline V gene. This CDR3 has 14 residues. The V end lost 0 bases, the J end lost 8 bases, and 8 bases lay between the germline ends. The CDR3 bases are TGTGCCAGCAGTGACTCTTGGGGGCATTCACCCCTCCACTTT. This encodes CASSDSWGHSPLHF.

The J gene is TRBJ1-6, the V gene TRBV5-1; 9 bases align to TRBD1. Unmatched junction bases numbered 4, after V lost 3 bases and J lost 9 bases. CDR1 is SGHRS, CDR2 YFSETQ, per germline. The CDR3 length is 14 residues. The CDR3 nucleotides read TGCGCCAGCAGCTCCGGACAGGGGTCTTCACCCCTCCACTTT. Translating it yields CASSSGQGSSPLHF.

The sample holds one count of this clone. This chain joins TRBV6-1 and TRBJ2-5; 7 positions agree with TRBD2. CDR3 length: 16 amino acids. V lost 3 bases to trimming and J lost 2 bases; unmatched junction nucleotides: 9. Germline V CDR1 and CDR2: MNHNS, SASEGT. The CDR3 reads CASSESGGSAQETQYF. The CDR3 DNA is TGTGCCAGCAGTGAGTCGGGGGGATCCGCGCAAGAGACCCAGTACTTC.

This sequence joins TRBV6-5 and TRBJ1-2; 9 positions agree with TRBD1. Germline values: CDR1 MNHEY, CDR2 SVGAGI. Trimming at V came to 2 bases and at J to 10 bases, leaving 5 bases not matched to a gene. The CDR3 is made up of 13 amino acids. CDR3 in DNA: TGTGCCAGCAGTTACGAGACAGGGGGAGACTACACCTTC. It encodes CASSYETGGDYTF.

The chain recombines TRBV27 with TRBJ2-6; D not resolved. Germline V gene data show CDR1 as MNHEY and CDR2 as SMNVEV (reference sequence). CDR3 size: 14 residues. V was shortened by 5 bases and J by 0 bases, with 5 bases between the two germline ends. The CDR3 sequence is CASSLISGANVLTF. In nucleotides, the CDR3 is TGTGCCAGCAGTCTGATCTCTGGGGCCAACGTCCTGACTTTC.

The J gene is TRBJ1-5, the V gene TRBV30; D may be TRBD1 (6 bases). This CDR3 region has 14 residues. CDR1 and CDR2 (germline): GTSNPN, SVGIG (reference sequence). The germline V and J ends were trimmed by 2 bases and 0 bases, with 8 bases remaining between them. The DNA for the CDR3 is TGTGCCTGGAGTCAGGGACATAGCAATCAGCCCCAGCATTTT. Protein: CAWSQGHSNQPQHF.